The rows below give T cell receptor beta chains drawn from one sample of a study of CD8+ T cells in alopecia areata. Profiling relied on immunoSEQ multiplex PCR, and the TCRdb table lists in-frame clones only, not all of them. This sample carries 25,000 or so clones, around 50% of them seen once, and the ten largest clones take around 30%. Material: NKG2D-high CD8+ T cells sorted from blood. Receptors were obtained from a human donor with alopecia areata. The CDR3 runs from the conserved cysteine through the conserved F or W. The D gene is left open where the match is weak. Size is omitted from some rows. Given values are once, few, many or a class for expanded clones.

v_call	d_call	j_call	clone_size	cdr3_aa	cdr3_nt
TRBV7-9	-	TRBJ2-7	-	CASSLGAGYEQYF	TGTGCCAGCAGCTTAGGTGCGGGGTACGAGCAGTACTTC
TRBV7-3	-	TRBJ2-7	-	CASSLTGGQTYEQYF	TGTGCCAGCAGCTTAACCGGAGGGCAGACCTACGAGCAGTACTTC
TRBV2	TRBD2	TRBJ2-7	-	CASRKAGGPREQYF	TGTGCCAGCAGAAAAGCGGGAGGGCCAAGAGAGCAGTACTTC
TRBV11-3	-	TRBJ1-1	-	CASSLDGHANTEAFF	TGTGCCAGCAGCTTAGATGGCCACGCGAACACTGAAGCTTTCTTT
TRBV28	TRBD2	TRBJ2-3	few	CASSLCRCGRESSDTQYF	TGTGCCAGCAGTTTATGCAGATGTGGGCGGGAGAGTTCGGATACGCAGTATTTT
TRBV7-9	-	TRBJ2-7	-	CASSPPDRSSYEQYF	TGTGCCAGCAGCCCTCCTGATAGAAGCTCCTACGAGCAGTACTTC
TRBV4-1	TRBD1	TRBJ1-5	-	CASSQDSGQNINQPQHF	TGCGCCAGCAGCCAAGATTCGGGACAGAACATCAATCAGCCCCAGCATTTT
TRBV9	-	TRBJ2-3	-	CASSVGNGQGDTQYF	TGTGCCAGCAGCGTAGGTAACGGTCAGGGAGATACGCAGTATTTT
TRBV27	-	TRBJ1-1	-	CASSAGQLNTEAFF	TGTGCCAGCAGTGCCGGACAGCTGAACACTGAAGCTTTCTTT
TRBV19	-	TRBJ2-6	few	CASSPDISGANVLTF	TGTGCCAGTAGTCCAGACATCTCTGGGGCCAACGTCCTGACTTTC
TRBV5-1	-	TRBJ2-1	-	CASSLKAAGGNNEQFF	TGCGCCAGCAGCTTGAAAGCAGCGGGTGGGAACAATGAGCAGTTCTTC
TRBV28	-	TRBJ1-3	-	CASSFWAGNTIYF	TGTGCCAGCAGCTTTTGGGCTGGGAACACCATATATTTT
TRBV28	-	TRBJ1-5	medium-sized	CASSFPEPQHF	TGTGCCAGCAGTTTTCCAGAGCCCCAGCATTTT
TRBV11-2	-	TRBJ2-3	few	CASSLEGSTDTQYF	TGTGCCAGCAGCTTAGAAGGTAGCACAGATACGCAGTATTTT
TRBV2	-	TRBJ1-1	-	CASSAGRVNTEAFF	TGTGCCAGCAGTGCGGGGCGCGTGAACACTGAAGCTTTCTTT
TRBV27	-	TRBJ2-3	-	CASSLYIGTDTQYF	TGTGCCAGCAGTTTATATATCGGCACAGATACGCAGTATTTT
TRBV2	-	TRBJ2-2	-	CASTGTTANTGELFF	TGTGCCAGCACCGGGACAACCGCGAACACCGGGGAGCTGTTTTTT
TRBV29-1	TRBD1	TRBJ1-2	-	CSVVLDRGFGYGYTF	TGCAGCGTTGTTCTCGACAGGGGTTTCGGCTATGGCTACACCTTC
TRBV5-6	-	TRBJ1-1	once	CASSLGLGDTEAFF	TGTGCCAGCAGCTTGGGATTGGGGGACACTGAAGCTTTCTTT
TRBV29-1	-	TRBJ2-6	-	CSVGVPKSSTFVLTF	TGCAGCGTTGGGGTTCCCAAGTCTTCAACCTTCGTCCTGACTTTC
TRBV4-1	-	TRBJ2-1	-	CASSQGPGRPYSYNEQFF	TGCGCCAGCAGCCAAGGCCCCGGCCGCCCATATTCCTACAATGAGCAGTTCTTC
TRBV29-1	TRBD1	TRBJ2-7	-	CSVGTSPGGETYEQYF	TGCAGCGTTGGTACTAGCCCAGGGGGCGAAACCTACGAGCAGTACTTC
TRBV27	-	TRBJ2-7	-	CASSLYRLQANYEQYF	TGTGCCAGCAGTTTATACCGCCTACAGGCAAACTACGAGCAGTACTTC
TRBV27	-	TRBJ2-7	-	CASMPSEPYEQYF	TGTGCCAGCATGCCGTCTGAACCCTACGAGCAGTACTTC
TRBV5-4	TRBD1	TRBJ2-5	-	CASSPADRGVQETQYF	TGTGCCAGCAGCCCAGCGGACAGGGGGGTCCAAGAGACCCAGTACTTC
TRBV7-8	-	TRBJ1-2	-	CASSLDRPFYGYTF	TGTGCCAGCAGCTTAGACAGGCCCTTCTATGGCTACACCTTC
TRBV9	-	TRBJ2-1	-	CASSDRTESAIDEQFF	TGTGCCAGCAGCGACCGTACGGAATCGGCAATCGATGAGCAGTTCTTC
TRBV14	TRBD1	TRBJ2-7	-	CASSQGTGDEKYEQYF	TGTGCCAGCAGCCAAGGGACAGGGGATGAGAAGTACGAGCAGTACTTC
TRBV27	-	TRBJ2-7	-	CASSRTATYEQYF	TGTGCCAGCAGTCGGACAGCCACCTACGAGCAGTACTTC
TRBV25-1	-	TRBJ2-6	-	CASSGGSSGANVLTF	TGTGCCAGCAGTGGGGGGAGCTCTGGGGCCAACGTCCTGACTTTC
TRBV7-9	TRBD1	TRBJ2-2	-	CASSLTRATGETGELFF	TGTGCCAGCAGCTTAACGAGAGCCACAGGGGAAACCGGGGAGCTGTTTTTT
TRBV6-9	TRBD1	TRBJ1-1	few	CASRRGREDTEAFF	TGTGCCAGCAGGAGGGGGCGCGAGGACACTGAAGCTTTCTTT
TRBV2	-	TRBJ2-1	-	CASSDSLTPHHYNEQFF	TGTGCCAGCAGTGACTCTTTGACTCCCCACCACTACAATGAGCAGTTCTTC
TRBV7-9	-	TRBJ2-7	-	CASSPIGRNEQYF	TGTGCCAGCAGCCCAATCGGAAGGAACGAGCAGTACTTC
TRBV7-9	TRBD1	TRBJ1-1	-	CASSLDRGLTEAFF	TGTGCCAGCAGCTTGGACAGGGGGCTCACTGAAGCTTTCTTT
TRBV9	-	TRBJ2-1	few	CASSVWDNEQFF	TGTGCCAGCAGCGTTTGGGACAATGAGCAGTTCTTC
TRBV10-3	TRBD1	TRBJ2-7	-	CATSRGTVNEQYF	TGTGCCACCTCCAGAGGGACAGTTAACGAGCAGTACTTC
TRBV27	TRBD1	TRBJ2-1	-	CASSTHRTGFFEQFF	TGTGCCAGCAGTACGCACCGGACAGGGTTTTTTGAGCAGTTCTTC
TRBV14	TRBD1	TRBJ2-1	many	CASSQEWDRGGEQFF	TGTGCCAGCAGCCAAGAATGGGACAGGGGAGGTGAGCAGTTCTTC
TRBV9	-	TRBJ2-1	-	CASSVAGESEQFF	TGTGCCAGCAGCGTAGCGGGAGAAAGCGAGCAGTTCTTC
TRBV2	-	TRBJ2-5	few	CASSEVYQETQYF	TGTGCCAGCAGTGAAGTTTACCAAGAGACCCAGTACTTC
TRBV5-4	TRBD2	TRBJ2-7	few	CASSSPGLTYEQYF	TGTGCCAGCAGCTCACCGGGACTAACCTACGAGCAGTACTTC